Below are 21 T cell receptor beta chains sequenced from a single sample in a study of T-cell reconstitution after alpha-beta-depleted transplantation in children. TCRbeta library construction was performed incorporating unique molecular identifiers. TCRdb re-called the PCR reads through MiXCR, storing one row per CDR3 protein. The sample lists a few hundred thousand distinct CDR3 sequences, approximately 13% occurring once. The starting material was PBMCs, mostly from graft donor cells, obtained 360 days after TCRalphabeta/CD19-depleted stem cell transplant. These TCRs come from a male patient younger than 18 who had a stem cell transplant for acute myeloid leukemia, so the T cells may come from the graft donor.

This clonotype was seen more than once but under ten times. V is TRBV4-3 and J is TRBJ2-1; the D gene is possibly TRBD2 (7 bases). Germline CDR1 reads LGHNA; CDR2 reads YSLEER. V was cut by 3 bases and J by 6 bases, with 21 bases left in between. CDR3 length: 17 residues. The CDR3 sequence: CASSHLQGGGGGNEQFF. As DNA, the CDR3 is TGCGCCAGCAGCCACCTTCAGGGCGGGGGAGGGGGCAATGAGCAGTTCTTC.

The CDR3 reads CASSFRRLSNTEAFF. The DNA for the CDR3 is TGTGCCAGCAGCTTCCGTAGGCTCAGTAACACTGAAGCTTTCTTT. The rearrangement links TRBV7-2 to TRBJ1-1, with no clear D. CDR3 length equals 15 residues. Trimming left V 3 bases short and J 2 bases short, with 13 bases between. Germline V gene lookup returns CDR1 SGHTA and CDR2 FQGNSA.

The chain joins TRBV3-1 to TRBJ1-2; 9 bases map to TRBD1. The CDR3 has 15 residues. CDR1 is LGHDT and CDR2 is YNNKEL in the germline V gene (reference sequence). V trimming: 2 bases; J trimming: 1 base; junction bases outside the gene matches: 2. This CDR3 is CASSQLGQGNYGYTF. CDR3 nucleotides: TGTGCCAGCAGCCAACTGGGACAGGGTAACTATGGCTACACCTTC.

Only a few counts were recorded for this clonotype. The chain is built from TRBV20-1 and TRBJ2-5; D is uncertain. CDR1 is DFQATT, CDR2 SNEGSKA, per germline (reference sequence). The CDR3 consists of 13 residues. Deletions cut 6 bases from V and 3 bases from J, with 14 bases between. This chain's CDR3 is CSAEVRSEETQYF. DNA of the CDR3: TGCAGTGCCGAGGTACGATCAGAAGAGACCCAGTACTTC.

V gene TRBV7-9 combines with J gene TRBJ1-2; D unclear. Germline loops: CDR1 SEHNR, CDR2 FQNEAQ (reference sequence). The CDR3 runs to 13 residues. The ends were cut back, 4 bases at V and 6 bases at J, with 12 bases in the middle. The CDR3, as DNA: TGTGCCAGCAGCTCGTCCGTGGGAGATGGCTACACCTTC. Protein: CASSSSVGDGYTF.

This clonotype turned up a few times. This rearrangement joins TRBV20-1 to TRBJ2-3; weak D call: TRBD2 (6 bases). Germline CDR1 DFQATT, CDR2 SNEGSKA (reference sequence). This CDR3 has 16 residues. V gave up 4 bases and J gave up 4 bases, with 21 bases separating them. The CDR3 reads CSAIPDLRDGADTQYF. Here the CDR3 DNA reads TGCAGTGCTATCCCCGATCTGCGGGATGGGGCAGATACGCAGTATTTT.

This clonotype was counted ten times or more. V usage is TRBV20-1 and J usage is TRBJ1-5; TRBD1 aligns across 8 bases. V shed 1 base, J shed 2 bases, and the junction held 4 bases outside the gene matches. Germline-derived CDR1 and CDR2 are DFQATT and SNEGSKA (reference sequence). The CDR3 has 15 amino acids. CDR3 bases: TGCAGTGCTAGAGTGGCAGGGGGCGGCAATCAGCCCCAGCATTTT. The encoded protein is CSARVAGGGNQPQHF.

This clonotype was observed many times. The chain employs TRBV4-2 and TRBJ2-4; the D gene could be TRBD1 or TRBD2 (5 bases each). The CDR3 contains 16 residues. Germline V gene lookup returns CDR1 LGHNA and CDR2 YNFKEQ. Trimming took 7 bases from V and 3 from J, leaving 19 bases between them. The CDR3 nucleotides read TGTGCCAGCACCCCACCGGGGAGCAGGGACAAAAACATTCAGTACTTC. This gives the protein CASTPPGSRDKNIQYF.

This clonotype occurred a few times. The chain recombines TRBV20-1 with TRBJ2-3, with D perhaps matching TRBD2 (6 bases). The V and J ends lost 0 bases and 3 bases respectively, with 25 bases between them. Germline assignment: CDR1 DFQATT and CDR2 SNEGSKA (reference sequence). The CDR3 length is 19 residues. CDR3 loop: CSARDVDTQTRAWTDTQYF. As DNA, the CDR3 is TGCAGTGCTAGAGATGTAGATACTCAGACTAGAGCGTGGACAGATACGCAGTATTTT.

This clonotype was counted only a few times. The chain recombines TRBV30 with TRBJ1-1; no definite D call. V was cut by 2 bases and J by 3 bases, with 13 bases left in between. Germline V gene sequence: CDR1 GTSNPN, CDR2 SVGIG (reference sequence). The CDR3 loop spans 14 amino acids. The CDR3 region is CAWSSTMAYTEAFF. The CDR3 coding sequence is TGTGCCTGGAGTAGCACGATGGCTTACACTGAAGCTTTCTTT.

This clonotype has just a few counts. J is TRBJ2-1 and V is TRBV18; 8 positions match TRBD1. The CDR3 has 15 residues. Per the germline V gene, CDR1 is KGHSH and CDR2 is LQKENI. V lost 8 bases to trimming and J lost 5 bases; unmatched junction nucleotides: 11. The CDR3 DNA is TGTGCCAGCCCACGACCGGGACAGGTAAACAATGAGCAGTTCTTC. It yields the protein CASPRPGQVNNEQFF.

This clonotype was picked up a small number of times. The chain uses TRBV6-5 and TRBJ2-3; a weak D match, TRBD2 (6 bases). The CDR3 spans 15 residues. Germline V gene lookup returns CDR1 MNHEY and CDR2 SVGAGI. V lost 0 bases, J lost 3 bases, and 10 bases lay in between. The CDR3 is CASSYSPGLTDTQYF. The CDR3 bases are TGTGCCAGCAGTTACTCGCCGGGACTGACAGATACGCAGTATTTT.

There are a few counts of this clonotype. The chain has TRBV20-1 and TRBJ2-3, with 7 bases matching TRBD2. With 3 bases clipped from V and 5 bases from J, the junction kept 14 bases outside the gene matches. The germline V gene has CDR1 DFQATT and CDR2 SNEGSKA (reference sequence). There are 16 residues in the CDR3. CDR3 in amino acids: CSASFPGGWVRDTQYF. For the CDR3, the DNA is TGCAGTGCTAGTTTTCCGGGAGGCTGGGTTCGAGATACGCAGTATTTT.

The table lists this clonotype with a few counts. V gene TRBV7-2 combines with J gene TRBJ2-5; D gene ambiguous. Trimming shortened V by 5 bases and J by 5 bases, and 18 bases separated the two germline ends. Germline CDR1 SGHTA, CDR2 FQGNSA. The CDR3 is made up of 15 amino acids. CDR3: CASSPDRLDRETQYF. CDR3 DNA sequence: TGTGCCAGCAGCCCTGATAGGTTGGATAGGGAGACCCAGTACTTC. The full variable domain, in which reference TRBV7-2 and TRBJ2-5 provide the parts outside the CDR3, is GAGVSQSPSNKVTEKGKDVELRCDPISGHTALYWYRQSLGQGLEFLIYFQGNSAPDKSGLPSDRFSAERTGGSVSTLTIQRTQQEDSAVYLCASSPDRLDRETQYFGPGTRLLVL.

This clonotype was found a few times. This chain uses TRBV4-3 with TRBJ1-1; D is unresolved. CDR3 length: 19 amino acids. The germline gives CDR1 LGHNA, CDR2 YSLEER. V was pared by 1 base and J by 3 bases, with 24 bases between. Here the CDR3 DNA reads TGCGCCAGCAGCCAAGGTGTGGCCAGCATCCTTGGAGCGTACACTGAAGCTTTCTTT. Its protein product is CASSQGVASILGAYTEAFF.

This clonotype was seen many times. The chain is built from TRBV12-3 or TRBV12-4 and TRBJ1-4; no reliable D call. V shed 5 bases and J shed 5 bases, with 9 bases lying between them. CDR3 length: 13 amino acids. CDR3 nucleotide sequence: TGTGCCAGCAGTGGGTCCCCCAATGAAAAACTGTTTTTT. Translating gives CASSGSPNEKLFF.

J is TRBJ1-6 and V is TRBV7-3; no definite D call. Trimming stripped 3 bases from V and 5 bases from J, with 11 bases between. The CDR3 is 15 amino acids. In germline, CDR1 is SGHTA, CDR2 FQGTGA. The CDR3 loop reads CASSFGGNNNSPLHF. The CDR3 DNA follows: TGTGCCAGCAGCTTCGGAGGGAACAATAATTCACCCCTCCACTTT. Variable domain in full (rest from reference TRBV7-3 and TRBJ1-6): GAGVSQTPSNKVTEKGKYVELRCDPISGHTALYWYRQSLGQGPEFLIYFQGTGAADDSGLPNDRFFAVRPEGSVSTLKIQRTERGDSAVYLCASSFGGNNNSPLHFGNGTRLTVT.

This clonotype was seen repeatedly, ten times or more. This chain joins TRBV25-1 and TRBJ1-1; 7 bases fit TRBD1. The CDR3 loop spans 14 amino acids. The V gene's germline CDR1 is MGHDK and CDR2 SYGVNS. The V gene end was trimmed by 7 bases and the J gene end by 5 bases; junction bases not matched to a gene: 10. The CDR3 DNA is TGTGCCAGCATGGCCGAGGGGGCGAGAACTGAAGCTTTCTTT. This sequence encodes CASMAEGARTEAFF.

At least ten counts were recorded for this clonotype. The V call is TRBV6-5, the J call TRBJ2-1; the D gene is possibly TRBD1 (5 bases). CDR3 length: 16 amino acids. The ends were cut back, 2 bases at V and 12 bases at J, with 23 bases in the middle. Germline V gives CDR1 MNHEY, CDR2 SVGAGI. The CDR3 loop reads CASSYATQVTLQPQFF. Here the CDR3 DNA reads TGTGCCAGCAGTTACGCCACACAGGTTACCCTTCAACCGCAGTTCTTC.

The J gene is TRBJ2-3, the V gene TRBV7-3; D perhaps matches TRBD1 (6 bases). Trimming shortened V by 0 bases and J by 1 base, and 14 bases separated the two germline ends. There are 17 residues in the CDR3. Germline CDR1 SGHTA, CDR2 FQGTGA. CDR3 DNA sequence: TGTGCCAGCAGCTTAACACACCTGGGGGCGCGCACAGATACGCAGTATTTT. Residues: CASSLTHLGARTDTQYF. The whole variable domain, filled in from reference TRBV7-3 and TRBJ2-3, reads GAGVSQTPSNKVTEKGKYVELRCDPISGHTALYWYRQSLGQGPEFLIYFQGTGAADDSGLPNDRFFAVRPEGSVSTLKIQRTERGDSAVYLCASSLTHLGARTDTQYFGPGTRLTVL.

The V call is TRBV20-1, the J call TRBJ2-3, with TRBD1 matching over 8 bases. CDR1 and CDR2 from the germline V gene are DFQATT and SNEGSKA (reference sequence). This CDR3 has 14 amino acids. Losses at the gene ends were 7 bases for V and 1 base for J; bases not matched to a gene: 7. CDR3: CSVQTGQGTDTQYF. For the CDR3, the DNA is TGCAGTGTTCAGACGGGACAGGGCACAGATACGCAGTATTTT.